The rows below give T cell receptor beta chains drawn from one sample of a study of T cell repertoires in aging, cancer and after chemotherapy. TCRdb independently ran MiXCR on the multiplex PCR reads; one entry per CDR3 protein. The data contain more than 2,500 distinct CDR3 sequences, around 21% of them singletons. The sample comprised blood. The origin of the receptors is a human donor with a solid tumor. The conserved cysteine and the conserved F or W are not part of the CDR3 here.

V gene,CDR3 protein
TRBV4-3,ASSGDGKYEQY
TRBV12-3/TRBV12-4,ASSPGQGAGNEQF
TRBV20-1,SADLRSPEYGYT
TRBV28,ASSLQRGRGHQGEKLF
TRBV6-5,ASGPGTGPYEQY
TRBV12-3/TRBV12-4,ASSRNTEAF
TRBV5-1,ASSLDGSRMNTEAF
TRBV5-6,ASSNYPTGNYGYT
TRBV10-3,AISTFQGDTEAF
TRBV11-3,ASSSSTGWIRSSGNTIY
TRBV5-6,ASSTRGDSPLH
TRBV19,ASKTGGRDLVAF
TRBV11-3,ASSLDGTSATDTQY
TRBV11-2,ASSSYSQGANTGELF
TRBV19,ASGSWGGRNYGYT
TRBV7-2,ASGTSGGAGNEQF
TRBV19,ASRGGGDTQY